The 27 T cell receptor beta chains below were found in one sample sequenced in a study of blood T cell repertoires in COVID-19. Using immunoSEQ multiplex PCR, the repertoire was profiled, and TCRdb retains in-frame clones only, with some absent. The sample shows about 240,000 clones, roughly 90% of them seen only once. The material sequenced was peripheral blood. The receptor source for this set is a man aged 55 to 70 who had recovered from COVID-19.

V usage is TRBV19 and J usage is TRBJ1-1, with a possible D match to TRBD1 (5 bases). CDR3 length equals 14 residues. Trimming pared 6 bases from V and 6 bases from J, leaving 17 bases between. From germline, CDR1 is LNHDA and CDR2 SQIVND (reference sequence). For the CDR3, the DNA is TGTGCCAGTAGCACCGATTCGGGGGGATCTGAAGCTTTCTTT. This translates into CASSTDSGGSEAFF.

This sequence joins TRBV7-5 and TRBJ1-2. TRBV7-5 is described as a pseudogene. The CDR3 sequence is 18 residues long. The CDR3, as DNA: TGTGCCAGAAGCCGAAGGGCGGGCCGACGTCCCCTCGGGGATGGCTACACCTTC. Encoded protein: CARSRRAGRRPLGDGYTF.

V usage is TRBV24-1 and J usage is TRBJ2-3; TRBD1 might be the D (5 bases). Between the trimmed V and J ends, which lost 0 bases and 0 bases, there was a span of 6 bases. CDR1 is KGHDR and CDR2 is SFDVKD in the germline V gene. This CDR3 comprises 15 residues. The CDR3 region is CATSDLGASTDTQYF. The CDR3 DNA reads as TGTGCCACCAGTGATTTGGGGGCTAGCACAGATACGCAGTATTTT.

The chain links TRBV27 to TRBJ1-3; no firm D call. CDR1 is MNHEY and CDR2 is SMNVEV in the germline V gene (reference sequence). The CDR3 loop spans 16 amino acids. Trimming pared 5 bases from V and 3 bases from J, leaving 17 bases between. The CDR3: CASSDRGPWIGNTIYF. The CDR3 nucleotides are TGTGCCAGCAGTGATCGAGGTCCTTGGATTGGAAACACCATATATTTT.

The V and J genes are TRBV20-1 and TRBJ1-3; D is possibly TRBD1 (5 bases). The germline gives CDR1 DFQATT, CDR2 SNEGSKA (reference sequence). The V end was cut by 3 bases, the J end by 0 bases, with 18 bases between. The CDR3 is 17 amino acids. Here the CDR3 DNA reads TGCAGTGCTAGTGATGCGGCACCTGGGGCCTCTGGAAACACCATATATTTT. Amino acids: CSASDAAPGASGNTIYF.

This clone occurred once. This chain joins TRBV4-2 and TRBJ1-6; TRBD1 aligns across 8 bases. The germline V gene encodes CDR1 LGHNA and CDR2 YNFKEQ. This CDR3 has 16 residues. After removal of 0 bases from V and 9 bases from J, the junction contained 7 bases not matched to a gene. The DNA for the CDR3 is TGTGCCAGCAGCCAAGACCCGGGACAGGTACTTTCACCCCTCCACTTT. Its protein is CASSQDPGQVLSPLHF.

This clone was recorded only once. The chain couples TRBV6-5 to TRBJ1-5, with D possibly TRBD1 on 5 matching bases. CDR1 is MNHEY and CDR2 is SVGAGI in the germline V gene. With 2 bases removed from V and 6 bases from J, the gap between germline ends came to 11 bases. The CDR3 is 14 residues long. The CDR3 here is CASSYQGVGQPQHF. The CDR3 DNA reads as TGTGCCAGCAGTTACCAGGGTGTAGGTCAGCCCCAGCATTTT.

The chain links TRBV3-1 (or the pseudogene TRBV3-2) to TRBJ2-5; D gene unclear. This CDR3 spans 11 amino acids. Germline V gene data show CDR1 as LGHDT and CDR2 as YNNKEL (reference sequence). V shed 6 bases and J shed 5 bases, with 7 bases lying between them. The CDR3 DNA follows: TGTGCCAGCAGTCGACTGGAGACCCAGTACTTC. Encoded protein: CASSRLETQYF.

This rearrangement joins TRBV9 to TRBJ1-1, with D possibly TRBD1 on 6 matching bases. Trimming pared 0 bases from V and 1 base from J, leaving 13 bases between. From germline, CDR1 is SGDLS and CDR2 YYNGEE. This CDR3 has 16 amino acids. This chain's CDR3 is CASSVGLTGQNTEAFF. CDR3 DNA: TGTGCCAGCAGCGTAGGGCTGACAGGCCAGAACACTGAAGCTTTCTTT.

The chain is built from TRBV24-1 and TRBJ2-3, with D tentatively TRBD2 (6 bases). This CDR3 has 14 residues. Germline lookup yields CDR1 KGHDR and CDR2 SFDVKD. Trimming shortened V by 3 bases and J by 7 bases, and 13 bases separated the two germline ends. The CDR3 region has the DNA TGTGCCACCAGTGATACCGGGACTTTGAATACGCAGTATTTT. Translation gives CATSDTGTLNTQYF.

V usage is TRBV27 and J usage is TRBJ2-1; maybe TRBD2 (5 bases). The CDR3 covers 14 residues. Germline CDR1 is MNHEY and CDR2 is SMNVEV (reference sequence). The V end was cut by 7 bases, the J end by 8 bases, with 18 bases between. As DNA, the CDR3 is TGTGCCAGCACCTTACGGGCGGGCGTGCATGAGCAGTTCTTC. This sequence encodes CASTLRAGVHEQFF.

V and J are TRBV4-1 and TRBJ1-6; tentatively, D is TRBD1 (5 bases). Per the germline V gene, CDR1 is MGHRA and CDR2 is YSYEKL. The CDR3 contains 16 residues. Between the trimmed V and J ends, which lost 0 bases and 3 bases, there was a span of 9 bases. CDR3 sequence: CASSQDPDIYNSPLHF. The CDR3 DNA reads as TGCGCCAGCAGCCAAGACCCGGACATCTATAATTCACCCCTCCACTTT.

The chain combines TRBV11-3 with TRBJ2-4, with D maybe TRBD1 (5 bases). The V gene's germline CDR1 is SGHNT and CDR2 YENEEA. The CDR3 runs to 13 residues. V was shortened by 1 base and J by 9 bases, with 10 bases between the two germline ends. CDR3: CASSLAREGIQYF. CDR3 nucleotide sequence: TGTGCCAGCAGCTTAGCCAGGGAAGGCATTCAGTACTTC.

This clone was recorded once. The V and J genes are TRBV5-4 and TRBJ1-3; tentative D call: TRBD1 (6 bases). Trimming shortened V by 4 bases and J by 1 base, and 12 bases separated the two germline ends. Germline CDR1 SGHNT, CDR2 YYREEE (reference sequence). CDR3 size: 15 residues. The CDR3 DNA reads TGTGCCAGCAGCCGGGGGGGGGCTTCTGGAAACACCATATATTTT. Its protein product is CASSRGGASGNTIYF.

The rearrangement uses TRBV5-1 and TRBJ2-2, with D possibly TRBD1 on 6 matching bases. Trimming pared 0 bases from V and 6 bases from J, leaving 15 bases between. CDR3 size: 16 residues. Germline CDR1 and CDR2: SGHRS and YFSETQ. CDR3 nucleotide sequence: TGCGCCAGCAGCTTGGTGGCAGGGGATCTTTCCGGGGAGCTGTTTTTT. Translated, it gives CASSLVAGDLSGELFF.

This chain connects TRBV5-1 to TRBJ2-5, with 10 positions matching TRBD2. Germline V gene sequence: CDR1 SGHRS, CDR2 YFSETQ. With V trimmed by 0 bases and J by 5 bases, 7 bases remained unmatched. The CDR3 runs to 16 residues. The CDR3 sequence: CASSLEATSGEETQYF. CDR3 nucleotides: TGCGCCAGCAGCTTGGAAGCAACTAGCGGGGAGGAGACCCAGTACTTC. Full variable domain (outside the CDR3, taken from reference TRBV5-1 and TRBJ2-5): KAGVTQTPRYLIKTRGQQVTLSCSPISGHRSVSWYQQTPGQGLQFLFEYFSETQRNKGNFPGRFSGRQFSNSRSEMNVSTLELGDSALYLCASSLEATSGEETQYFGPGTRLLVL.

The CDR3 sequence: CASSPLSGDYGYTF. CDR3 in DNA: TGTGCCAGCAGCCCACTCTCAGGGGACTATGGCTACACCTTC. The chain recombines TRBV11-2 with TRBJ1-2; maybe TRBD1 (6 bases). CDR1 SGHAT and CDR2 FQNNGV come from the germline V gene. The CDR3 has 14 amino acids. V was trimmed by 5 bases and J by 3 bases, leaving 13 bases between them.

CDR3 protein: CASSFTISYEQYF. The DNA for the CDR3 is TGCGCCAGCAGCTTTACAATCTCCTACGAGCAGTACTTC. The chain joins TRBV5-1 to TRBJ2-7; D is uncertain. This CDR3 contains 13 residues. V was shortened by 2 bases and J by 0 bases, with 6 bases between the two germline ends. The germline V gene has CDR1 SGHRS and CDR2 YFSETQ.

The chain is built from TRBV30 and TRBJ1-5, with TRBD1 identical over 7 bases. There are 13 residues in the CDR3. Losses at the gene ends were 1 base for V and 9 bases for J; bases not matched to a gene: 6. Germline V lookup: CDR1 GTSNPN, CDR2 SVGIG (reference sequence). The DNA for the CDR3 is TGTGCCTGGAGTGGTAAGGGGGCTGGGCCCCAGCATTTT. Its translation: CAWSGKGAGPQHF. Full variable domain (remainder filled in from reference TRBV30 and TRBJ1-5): SQTIHQWPATLVQPVGSPLSLECTVEGTSNPNLYWYRQAAGRGLQLLFYSVGIGQISSEVPQNLSASRPQDRQFILSSKKLLLSDSGFYLCAWSGKGAGPQHFGDGTRLSIL.

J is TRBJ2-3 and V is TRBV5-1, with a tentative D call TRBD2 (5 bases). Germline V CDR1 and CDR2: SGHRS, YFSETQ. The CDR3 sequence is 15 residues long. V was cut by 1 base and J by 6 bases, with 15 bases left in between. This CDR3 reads CASSLLPGMTDTQYF. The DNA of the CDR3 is TGCGCCAGCAGCTTGCTTCCCGGGATGACGGATACGCAGTATTTT.

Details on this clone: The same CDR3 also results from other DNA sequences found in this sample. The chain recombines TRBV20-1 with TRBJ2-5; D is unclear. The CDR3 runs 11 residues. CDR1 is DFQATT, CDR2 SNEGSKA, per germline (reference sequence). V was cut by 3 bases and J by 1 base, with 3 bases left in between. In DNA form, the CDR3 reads TGCAGTGCTAGCTCCCAAGAGACCCAGTACTTC. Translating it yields CSASSQETQYF.

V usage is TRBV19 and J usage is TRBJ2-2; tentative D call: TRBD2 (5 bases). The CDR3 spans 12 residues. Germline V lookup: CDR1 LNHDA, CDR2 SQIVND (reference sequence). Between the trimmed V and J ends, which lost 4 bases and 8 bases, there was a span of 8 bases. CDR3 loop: CASSTTSGELFF. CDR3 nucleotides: TGTGCCAGTAGTACAACTAGTGGGGAGCTGTTTTTT.

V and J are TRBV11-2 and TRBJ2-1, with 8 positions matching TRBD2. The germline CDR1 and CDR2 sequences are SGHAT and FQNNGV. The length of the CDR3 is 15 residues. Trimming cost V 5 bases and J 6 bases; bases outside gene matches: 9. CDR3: CASSPLRGVRNEQFF. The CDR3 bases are TGTGCCAGCAGCCCTCTGCGGGGGGTACGCAATGAGCAGTTCTTC.

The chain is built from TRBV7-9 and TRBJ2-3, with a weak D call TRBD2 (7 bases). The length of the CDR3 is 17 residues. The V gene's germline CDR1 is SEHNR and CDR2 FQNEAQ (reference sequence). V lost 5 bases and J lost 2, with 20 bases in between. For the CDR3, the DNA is TGTGCCAGCAGCCAAGGAGGTTCTGCGGGGGCCACAGATACGCAGTATTTT. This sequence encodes CASSQGGSAGATDTQYF.

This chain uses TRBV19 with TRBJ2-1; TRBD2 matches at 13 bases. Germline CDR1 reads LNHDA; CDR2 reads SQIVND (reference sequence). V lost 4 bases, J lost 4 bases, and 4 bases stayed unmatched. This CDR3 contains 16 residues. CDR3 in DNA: TGTGCCAGTAGTACCCCGGGACTAGCGGGATACAATGAGCAGTTCTTC. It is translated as CASSTPGLAGYNEQFF.

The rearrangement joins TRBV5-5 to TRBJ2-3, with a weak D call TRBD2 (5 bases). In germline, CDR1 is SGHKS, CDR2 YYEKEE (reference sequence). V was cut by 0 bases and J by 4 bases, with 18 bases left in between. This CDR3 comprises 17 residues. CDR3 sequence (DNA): TGTGCCAGCAGCTTGGGGTTAGCAGCGCGGGTACCAGATACGCAGTATTTT. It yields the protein CASSLGLAARVPDTQYF.

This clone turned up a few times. CDR3 DNA: TGTGCCAGCAGCTTAGATTGGGCAGGGACTTATCAGCCCCAGCATTTT. Its translation: CASSLDWAGTYQPQHF. The chain employs TRBV11-2 and TRBJ1-5; D possibly corresponds to TRBD1 (5 bases). V lost 0 bases to trimming and J lost 5 bases, with 14 bases between them. Per germline, CDR1 SGHAT and CDR2 FQNNGV. The CDR3 consists of 16 residues. Variable domain in full (rest from reference TRBV11-2 and TRBJ1-5): EAGVAQSPRYKIIEKRQSVAFWCNPISGHATLYWYQQILGQGPKLLIQFQNNGVVDDSQLPKDRFSAERLKGVDSTLKIQPAKLEDSAVYLCASSLDWAGTYQPQHFGDGTRLSIL.